Listed below are T cell receptor beta chains from one sample, sequenced in a study of sequential checkpoint blockade in melanoma. Generated by immunoSEQ multiplex PCR, the TCRdb table keeps only in-frame clones and is missing some. The sample shows some 40,000 clones, roughly a third of them seen only once. The material was tumor tissue (inferred from file names), obtained from a patient given nivolumab and ipilimumab in sequence. These receptor sequences come from a human donor with melanoma. Each CDR3 is given with its conserved first and last residue. The D gene is left open where the match is weak. Clone size is given for some rows only: seen once, a few or many times, or a class if the clone is expanded.

v_gene: TRBV19; abundance: NA; d_gene: TRBD2; j_gene: TRBJ2-1; CDR3aa: CASSIASGGEFF; CDR3nt: TGTGCCAGTAGTATCGCAAGCGGGGGCGAGTTCTTC
v_gene: TRBV28; abundance: NA; d_gene: TRBD2; j_gene: TRBJ2-3; CDR3aa: CASTLMGTSGSDTQYF; CDR3nt: TGTGCCAGCACCCTGATGGGGACTAGCGGCTCAGATACGCAGTATTTT
v_gene: TRBV18; abundance: NA; d_gene: NA; j_gene: TRBJ2-7; CDR3aa: CASSPNGVRTDSYEQYF; CDR3nt: TGTGCCAGCTCACCAAATGGGGTGAGGACAGATTCCTACGAGCAGTACTTC
v_gene: TRBV9; abundance: many; d_gene: TRBD1; j_gene: TRBJ1-2; CDR3aa: CASSPSTGGTWDGYTF; CDR3nt: TGTGCCAGCAGCCCGTCGACAGGGGGCACATGGGATGGCTACACCTTC
v_gene: TRBV5-1; abundance: NA; d_gene: TRBD2; j_gene: TRBJ2-3; CDR3aa: CASSLARAGGSTDTQYF; CDR3nt: TGCGCCAGCAGCTTGGCAAGGGCGGGGGGGTCCACAGATACGCAGTATTTT
v_gene: TRBV29-1; abundance: NA; d_gene: NA; j_gene: TRBJ1-2; CDR3aa: CSVEDLAGTGYGYTF; CDR3nt: TGCAGCGTTGAAGATCTCGCAGGGACCGGCTATGGCTACACCTTC
v_gene: TRBV11-3; abundance: few; d_gene: NA; j_gene: TRBJ2-3; CDR3aa: CASSTDRADHTQYF; CDR3nt: TGTGCCAGCAGCACTGACCGGGCCGATCATACGCAGTATTTT
v_gene: TRBV7-6; abundance: NA; d_gene: NA; j_gene: TRBJ2-2; CDR3aa: CASSLSGIGANTGELFF; CDR3nt: TGTGCCAGCAGCTTGTCGGGCATAGGGGCGAACACCGGGGAGCTGTTTTTT
v_gene: TRBV6-8; abundance: NA; d_gene: NA; j_gene: TRBJ1-1; CDR3aa: CASQDNLNTEAFF; CDR3nt: TGTGCCAGCCAGGACAATTTGAACACTGAAGCTTTCTTT
v_gene: TRBV5-1; abundance: NA; d_gene: TRBD1; j_gene: TRBJ1-2; CDR3aa: CASSSGGTGEVANYGYTF; CDR3nt: TGCGCCAGCAGCTCGGGGGGGACAGGGGAAGTCGCGAACTATGGCTACACCTTC
v_gene: TRBV6-8; abundance: few; d_gene: TRBD2; j_gene: TRBJ2-2; CDR3aa: CASSYGGGAVGELFF; CDR3nt: TGTGCCAGCAGTTACGGCGGGGGGGCCGTCGGGGAGCTGTTTTTT
v_gene: TRBV9; abundance: NA; d_gene: NA; j_gene: TRBJ2-2; CDR3aa: CAKQGERAGELFF; CDR3nt: TGTGCCAAACAGGGTGAGAGGGCCGGGGAGCTGTTTTTT
v_gene: TRBV28; abundance: NA; d_gene: NA; j_gene: TRBJ2-7; CDR3aa: CASRSGPSYEQYF; CDR3nt: TGTGCCAGCAGGTCAGGGCCCTCCTACGAGCAGTACTTC
v_gene: TRBV19; abundance: NA; d_gene: NA; j_gene: TRBJ1-1; CDR3aa: CASSIYNSPMNTEAFF; CDR3nt: TGTGCCAGTAGTATATATAACAGCCCCATGAACACTGAAGCTTTCTTT
v_gene: TRBV4-1; abundance: few; d_gene: NA; j_gene: TRBJ1-2; CDR3aa: CASSPGTSPGGYGYTF; CDR3nt: TGCGCCAGCAGCCCCGGGACATCCCCCGGCGGCTATGGCTACACCTTC
v_gene: TRBV28; abundance: few; d_gene: NA; j_gene: TRBJ1-4; CDR3aa: CASSPFERVGEKLFF; CDR3nt: TGTGCCAGCAGTCCCTTCGAAAGGGTTGGTGAAAAACTGTTTTTT